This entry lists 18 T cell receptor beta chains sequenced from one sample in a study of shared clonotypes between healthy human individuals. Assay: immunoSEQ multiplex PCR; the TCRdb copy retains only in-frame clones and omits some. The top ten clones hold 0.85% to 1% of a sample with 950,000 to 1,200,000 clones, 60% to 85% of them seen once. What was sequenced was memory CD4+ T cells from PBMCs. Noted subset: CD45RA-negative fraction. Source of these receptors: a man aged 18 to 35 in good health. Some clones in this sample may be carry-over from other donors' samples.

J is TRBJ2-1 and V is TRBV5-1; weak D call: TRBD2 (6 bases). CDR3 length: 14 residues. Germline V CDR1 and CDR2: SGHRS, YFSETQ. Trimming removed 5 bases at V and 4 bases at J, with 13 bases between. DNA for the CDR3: TGCGCCAGCAGGGGGACGGGAGAGTACAATGAGCAGTTCTTC. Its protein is CASRGTGEYNEQFF.

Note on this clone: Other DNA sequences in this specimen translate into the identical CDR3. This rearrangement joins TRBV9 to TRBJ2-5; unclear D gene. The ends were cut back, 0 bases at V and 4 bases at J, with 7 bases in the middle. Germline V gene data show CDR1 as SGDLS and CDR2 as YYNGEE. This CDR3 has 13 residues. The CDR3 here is CASSVDGGETQYF. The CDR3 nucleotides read TGTGCCAGCAGCGTAGATGGCGGAGAGACCCAGTACTTC.

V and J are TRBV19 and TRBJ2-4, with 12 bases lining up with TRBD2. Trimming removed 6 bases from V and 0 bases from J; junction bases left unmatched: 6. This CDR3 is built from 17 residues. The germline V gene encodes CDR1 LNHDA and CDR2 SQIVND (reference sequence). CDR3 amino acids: CASSPTSGGVAKNIQYF. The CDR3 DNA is TGTGCCAGTAGCCCGACTAGCGGGGGAGTAGCCAAAAACATTCAGTACTTC.

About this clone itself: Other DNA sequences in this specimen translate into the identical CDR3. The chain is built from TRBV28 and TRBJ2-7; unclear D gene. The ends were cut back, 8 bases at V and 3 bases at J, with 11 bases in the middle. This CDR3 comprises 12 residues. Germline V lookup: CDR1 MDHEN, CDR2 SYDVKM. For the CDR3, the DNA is TGTGCCAGCCGCCTTGGGGTCTACGAGCAGTACTTC. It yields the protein CASRLGVYEQYF.

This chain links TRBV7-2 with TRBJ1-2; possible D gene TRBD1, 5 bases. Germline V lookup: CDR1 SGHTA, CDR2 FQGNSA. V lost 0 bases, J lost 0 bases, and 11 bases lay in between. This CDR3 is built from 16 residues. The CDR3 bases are TGTGCCAGCAGCTTAGCGGCAGGGTTCACTAACTATGGCTACACCTTC. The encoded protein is CASSLAAGFTNYGYTF.

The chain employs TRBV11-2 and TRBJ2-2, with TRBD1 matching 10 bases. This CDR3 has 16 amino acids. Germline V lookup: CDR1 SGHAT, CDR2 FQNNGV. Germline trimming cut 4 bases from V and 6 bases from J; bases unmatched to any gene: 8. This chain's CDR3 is CASSSQGQGIPGELFF. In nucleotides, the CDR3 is TGTGCCAGCAGCTCCCAGGGACAGGGGATCCCCGGGGAGCTGTTTTTT. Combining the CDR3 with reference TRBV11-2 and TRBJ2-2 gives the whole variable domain EAGVAQSPRYKIIEKRQSVAFWCNPISGHATLYWYQQILGQGPKLLIQFQNNGVVDDSQLPKDRFSAERLKGVDSTLKIQPAKLEDSAVYLCASSSQGQGIPGELFFGEGSRLTVL.

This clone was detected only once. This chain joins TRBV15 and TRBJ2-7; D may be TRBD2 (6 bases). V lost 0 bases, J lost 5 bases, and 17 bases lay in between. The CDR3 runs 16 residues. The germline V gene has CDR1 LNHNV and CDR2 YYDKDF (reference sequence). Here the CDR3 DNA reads TGTGCCACCAGCAGAGACGGGAATGCGGGAAAGGACGAGCAGTACTTC. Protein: CATSRDGNAGKDEQYF.

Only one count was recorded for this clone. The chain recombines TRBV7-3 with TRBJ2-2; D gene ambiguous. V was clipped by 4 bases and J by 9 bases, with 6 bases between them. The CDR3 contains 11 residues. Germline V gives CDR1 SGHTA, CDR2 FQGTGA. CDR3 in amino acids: CASSSSRELFF. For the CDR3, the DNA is TGTGCCAGCAGCTCCTCCAGGGAGCTGTTTTTT.

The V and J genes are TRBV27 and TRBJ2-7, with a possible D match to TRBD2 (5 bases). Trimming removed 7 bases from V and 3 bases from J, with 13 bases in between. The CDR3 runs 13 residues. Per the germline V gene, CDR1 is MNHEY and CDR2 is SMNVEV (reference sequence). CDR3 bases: TGTGCCAGCAAGGCGAGGGATTTCTACGAGCAGTACTTC. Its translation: CASKARDFYEQYF.

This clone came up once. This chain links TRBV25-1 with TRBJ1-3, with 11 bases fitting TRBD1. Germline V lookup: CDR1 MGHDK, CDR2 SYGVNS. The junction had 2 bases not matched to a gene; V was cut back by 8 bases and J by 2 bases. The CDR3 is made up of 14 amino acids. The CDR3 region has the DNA TGTGCCAGCCGGGACAGGGGGACTGGAAACACCATATATTTT. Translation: CASRDRGTGNTIYF.

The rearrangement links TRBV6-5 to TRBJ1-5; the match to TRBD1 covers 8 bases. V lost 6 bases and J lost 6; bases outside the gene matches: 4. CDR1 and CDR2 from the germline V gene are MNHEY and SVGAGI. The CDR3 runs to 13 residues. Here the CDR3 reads CASRYRGGQPQHF. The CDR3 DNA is TGTGCCAGCAGATACAGGGGGGGTCAGCCCCAGCATTTT.

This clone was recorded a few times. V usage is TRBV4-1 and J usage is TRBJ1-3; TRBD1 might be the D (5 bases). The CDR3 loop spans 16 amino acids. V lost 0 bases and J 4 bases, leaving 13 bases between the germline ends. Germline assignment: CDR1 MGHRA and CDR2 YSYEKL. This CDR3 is CASSQESWGRGNTIYF. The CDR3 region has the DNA TGCGCCAGCAGCCAAGAGAGCTGGGGGAGAGGAAACACCATATATTTT.

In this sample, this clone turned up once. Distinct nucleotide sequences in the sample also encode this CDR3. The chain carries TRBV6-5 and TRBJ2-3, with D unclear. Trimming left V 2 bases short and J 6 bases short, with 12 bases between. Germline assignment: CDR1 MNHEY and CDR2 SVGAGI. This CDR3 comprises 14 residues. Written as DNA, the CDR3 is TGTGCCAGCAGTTACAGACGAAGTACGGATACGCAGTATTTT. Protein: CASSYRRSTDTQYF.

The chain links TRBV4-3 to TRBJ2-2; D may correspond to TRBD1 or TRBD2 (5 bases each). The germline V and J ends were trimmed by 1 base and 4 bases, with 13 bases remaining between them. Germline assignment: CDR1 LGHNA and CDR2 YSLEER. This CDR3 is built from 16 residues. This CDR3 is CASSQVTGTPTGELFF. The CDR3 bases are TGCGCCAGCAGCCAAGTAACCGGGACGCCCACCGGGGAGCTGTTTTTT.

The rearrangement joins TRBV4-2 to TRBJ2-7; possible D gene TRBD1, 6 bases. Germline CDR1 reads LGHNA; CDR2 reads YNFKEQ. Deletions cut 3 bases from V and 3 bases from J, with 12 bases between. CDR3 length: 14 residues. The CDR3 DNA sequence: TGTGCCAGCAGCCAGGGACAACAGGGCTACGAGCAGTACTTC. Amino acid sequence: CASSQGQQGYEQYF.

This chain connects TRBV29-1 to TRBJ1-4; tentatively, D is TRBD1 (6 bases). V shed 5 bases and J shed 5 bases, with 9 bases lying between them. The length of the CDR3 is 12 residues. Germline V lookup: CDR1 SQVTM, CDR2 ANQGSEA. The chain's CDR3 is CSVRQANEKLFF. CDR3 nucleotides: TGCAGCGTTCGACAGGCGAATGAAAAACTGTTTTTT.

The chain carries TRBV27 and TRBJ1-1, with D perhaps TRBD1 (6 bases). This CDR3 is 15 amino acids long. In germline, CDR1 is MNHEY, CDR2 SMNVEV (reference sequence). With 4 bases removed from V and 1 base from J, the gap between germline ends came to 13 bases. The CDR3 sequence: CASSWGQGPNTEAFF. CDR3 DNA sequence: TGTGCCAGCAGTTGGGGGCAGGGACCGAACACTGAAGCTTTCTTT.

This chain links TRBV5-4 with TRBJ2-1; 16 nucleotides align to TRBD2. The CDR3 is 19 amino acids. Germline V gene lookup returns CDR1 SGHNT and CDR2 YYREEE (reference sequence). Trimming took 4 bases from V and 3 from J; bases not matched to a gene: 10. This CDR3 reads CASSPKGLAGGRFYNEQFF. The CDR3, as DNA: TGTGCCAGCAGCCCAAAGGGACTAGCGGGAGGGAGGTTCTACAATGAGCAGTTCTTC.